This T cell receptor (beta chain) appears in the sequencing data of a study of shared T cell receptors in the human thymus. TCRdb keeps only in-frame clones here, not all; method: immunoSEQ multiplex PCR. The sample has approximately 660,000 clones, roughly 90% seen once. V dropped 1 base and J dropped 12 bases, with 22 bases sitting between them. Germline CDR1 and CDR2: LNHNV and YYDKDF (reference sequence). The CDR3 covers 16 residues. These data were also reused for a study on human thymus T cells. That report notes: Seemingly biased V and J gene usage marked thymic and blood repertoires. Related research described thymic repertoires that were highly overlapping among unrelated individuals.

Source material: thymocytes. V usage is TRBV15 and J usage is TRBJ2-1; D perhaps matches TRBD2 (6 bases). The TCR comes from a boy under two years old with a congenital heart defect. The CDR3 here is CATSRAVGSALGGQFF. CDR3 coding DNA: TGTGCCACCAGCAGAGCCGTCGGGAGCGCCCTGGGTGGGCAGTTCTTC.